This record looks at one T cell receptor (beta chain) sequence and its context. The sequencing template was cDNA reverse transcribed from extracted RNA. TCRdb's table, derived via immunoSEQ multiplex PCR, lists solely in-frame clones and lacks some. The sample yields a few hundred thousand clones, 50% to 60% seen once. This sample was included in a study of CD8+ T cells in alopecia areata. Study-wide context: Scoring of treated patients' severity used the percentage of affected scalp area.

Treatment defined: oral pan-JAK inhibitor, 5-10 mg twice daily. As part of sample collection, lesional scalp punch biopsies and peripheral blood were taken from alopecia areata patients. The TCR originated in a human donor with alopecia areata. Specimen: CD4+ T cells sorted from blood, collected at week 4, from a patient treated with tofacitinib.

The CDR3 bases are TGTGCCAGCAGTGAAGGCCTAGGGGATACGCAGTATTTT. It encodes CASSEGLGDTQYF. The chain employs TRBV2 and TRBJ2-3; D is ambiguous. Per the germline V gene, CDR1 is SNHLY and CDR2 is FYNNEI. Trimming took 1 base from V and 6 from J, leaving 8 bases between them. The CDR3 extends over 13 amino acids.